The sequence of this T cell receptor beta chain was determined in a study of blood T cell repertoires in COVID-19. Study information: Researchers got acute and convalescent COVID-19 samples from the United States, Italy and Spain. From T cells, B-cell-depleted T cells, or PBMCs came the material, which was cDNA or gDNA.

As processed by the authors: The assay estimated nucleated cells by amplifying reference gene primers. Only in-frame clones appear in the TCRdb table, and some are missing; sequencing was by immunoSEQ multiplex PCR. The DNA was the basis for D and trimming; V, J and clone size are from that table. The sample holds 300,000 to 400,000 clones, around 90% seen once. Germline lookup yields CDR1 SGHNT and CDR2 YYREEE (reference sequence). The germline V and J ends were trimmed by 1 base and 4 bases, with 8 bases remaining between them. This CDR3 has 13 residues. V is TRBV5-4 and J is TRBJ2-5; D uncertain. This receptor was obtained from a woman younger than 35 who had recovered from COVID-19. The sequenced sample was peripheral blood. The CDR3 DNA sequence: TGTGCCAGCAGCTTGTTTAGTGTAGAGACCCAGTACTTC. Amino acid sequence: CASSLFSVETQYF.